Each of the 19 T cell receptor beta chains below was sequenced from the same sample in a study of graft-versus-host responses after intestinal transplantation. 200,000 CFSE-labeled responder cells were plated with 200,000 irradiated, violet-dye-labeled stimulator cells. Libraries were prepared by immunoSEQ multiplex PCR; TCRdb keeps only in-frame clonotypes and omits some of them. This sample has about 10,000 clones, with roughly a third found just once. Source: alloreactive CD8+ T cells from a mixed lymphocyte reaction culture, taken before intestinal transplant. The sample's subset: CFSE-low proliferating T cells sorted from approximately 6-day pre-transplant mixed lymphocyte reaction (GvH or HvG direction). The source of these receptors is a human patient who received an intestinal transplant.

This clone has a single count. V usage is TRBV6-5 and J usage is TRBJ2-2; D remains unclear. The V gene lost 6 bases and the J gene lost 4 bases, with 9 bases spanning the gap. Germline V gene data show CDR1 as MNHEY and CDR2 as SVGAGI. There are 13 residues in the CDR3. The DNA for the CDR3 is TGTGCCAGCAGATCTTTTCCCACCGGGGAGCTGTTTTTT. It specifies CASRSFPTGELFF.

The CDR3 bases are TGTGCCAGCAGAGCGGGAGCCCCCAATGAGCAGTTCTTC. Amino acid sequence: CASRAGAPNEQFF. The chain uses TRBV28 and TRBJ2-1, with 8 bases aligning to TRBD2. J gave up 6 bases and V 6 bases, and 4 bases lay outside the gene matches. Germline loops: CDR1 MDHEN, CDR2 SYDVKM. The CDR3 contains 13 residues.

The gene calls are TRBV4-1 and TRBJ2-2; 7 bases agree with TRBD2. The CDR3 spans 18 residues. Germline assignment: CDR1 MGHRA and CDR2 YSYEKL. The J segment lost 3 bases and the V segment lost 1 base, leaving 11 bases of the junction unmatched. Here the CDR3 reads CASSQAVTGREDTGELFF. The CDR3 DNA follows: TGCGCCAGCAGCCAAGCTGTAACGGGGAGGGAGGACACCGGGGAGCTGTTTTTT.

V and J are TRBV19 and TRBJ2-1, with a possible D match to TRBD2 (6 bases). The CDR3 runs to 13 residues. Trimming stripped 8 bases from V and 12 bases from J, with 20 bases between. From germline, CDR1 is LNHDA and CDR2 SQIVND (reference sequence). As DNA, the CDR3 is TGTGCCAGTTCGTGGGGGGTGGGGATAGTGCAGTTCTTC. This translates into CASSWGVGIVQFF.

The chain recombines TRBV4-1 with TRBJ1-1; D uncertain. Trimming shortened V by 4 bases and J by 2 bases, and 11 bases separated the two germline ends. The CDR3 consists of 14 residues. Per the germline V gene, CDR1 is MGHRA and CDR2 is YSYEKL. CDR3 protein: CASSPSPGNTEAFF. CDR3 sequence (DNA): TGCGCCAGCAGCCCATCCCCGGGAAACACTGAAGCTTTCTTT.

This clone was counted between two and nine times. The chain recombines TRBV27 with TRBJ2-1; TRBD2 might be the D (7 bases). CDR1 is MNHEY, CDR2 SMNVEV, per germline (reference sequence). The CDR3 loop spans 14 amino acids. Trimming removed 3 bases at V and 8 bases at J, with 14 bases between. DNA of the CDR3: TGTGCCAGCAGTTTCTCGGTAGGGGGGGATGAGCAGTTCTTC. This translates into CASSFSVGGDEQFF.

The V gene is TRBV14, the J gene TRBJ1-4; the D gene is possibly TRBD1 (6 bases). CDR3 length equals 15 residues. The ends were cut back, 1 base at V and 7 bases at J, with 13 bases in the middle. CDR1 and CDR2 (germline): SGHDN, FVKESK. Here the CDR3 DNA reads TGTGCCAGCAGCCAAGCTCCAGGGGTTCGTGAAAAACTGTTTTTT. Translating it yields CASSQAPGVREKLFF.

This sequence joins TRBV28 and TRBJ2-1, with TRBD2 matching over 12 bases. Germline-derived CDR1 and CDR2 are MDHEN and SYDVKM. Trimming at V came to 1 base and at J to 7 bases, leaving 5 bases not matched to a gene. The CDR3 contains 16 residues. CDR3 coding DNA: TGTGCCAGCAGTTTATCACTAGCGGGAGGCCGAAATGAGCAGTTCTTC. This translates into CASSLSLAGGRNEQFF.

The chain uses TRBV6-6 and TRBJ2-3; D remains ambiguous. Trimming took 2 bases from V and 6 from J, leaving 15 bases between them. The CDR3 is 15 residues long. Germline loops: CDR1 MNHNY, CDR2 SVGAGI (reference sequence). Written as DNA, the CDR3 is TGTGCCAGCAGTTACCGTCAAGCCTCCAGGGATACGCAGTATTTT. Translation: CASSYRQASRDTQYF.

This clone was found a few times. One junction end does not reproduce the germline sequence, and a read error may be involved. V usage is TRBV27 and J usage is TRBJ1-2, with 9 nucleotides matching TRBD1. This CDR3 has 11 residues. From germline, CDR1 is MNHEY and CDR2 SMNVEV (reference sequence). CDR3 DNA: TGTGCCAGTTGGACAGGGGAAAGATTCTTGTTC. Translation gives CASWTGERFLF.

Here the CDR3 DNA reads TGTGCCAGCTCACCCGGATCTGGACGGGACTCCTACGAGCAGTACTTC. Translating gives CASSPGSGRDSYEQYF. The V gene is TRBV18, the J gene TRBJ2-7; a weak D match, TRBD2 (5 bases). The V end lost 3 bases, the J end lost 0 bases, and 15 bases lay between the germline ends. Germline lookup yields CDR1 KGHSH and CDR2 LQKENI. The CDR3 is 16 residues long.

The chain employs TRBV5-1 and TRBJ2-7; 9 bases agree with TRBD2. CDR3 length: 16 residues. The trim removed 4 bases at V and 0 bases at J, leaving 8 bases unmatched. CDR1 and CDR2 (germline): SGHRS, YFSETQ. DNA for the CDR3: TGCGCCAGCAGCCTCGGACTAGCGCGGAGCTCCTACGAGCAGTACTTC. This sequence encodes CASSLGLARSSYEQYF. The full variable domain, with the rest looked up from reference TRBV5-1 and TRBJ2-7, is KAGVTQTPRYLIKTRGQQVTLSCSPISGHRSVSWYQQTPGQGLQFLFEYFSETQRNKGNFPGRFSGRQFSNSRSEMNVSTLELGDSALYLCASSLGLARSSYEQYFGPGTRLTVT.

This clone was counted only a few times. The chain uses TRBV6-1 and TRBJ2-7; 11 nucleotides match TRBD2. J was trimmed by 3 bases and V by 1 base; bases with no gene match: 8. The germline gives CDR1 MNHNS, CDR2 SASEGT. The CDR3 extends over 17 amino acids. The DNA of the CDR3 is TGTGCCAGCAGTGAAGATGTTAGCGGGGGGGCGGGCTACGAGCAGTACTTC. It encodes CASSEDVSGGAGYEQYF.

The chain combines TRBV28 with TRBJ1-3; the D is unclear. This CDR3 contains 12 residues. The germline V gene has CDR1 MDHEN and CDR2 SYDVKM. V was trimmed by 3 bases and J by 3 bases, leaving 3 bases between them. This CDR3 is CASSFFGNTIYF. CDR3 nucleotide sequence: TGTGCCAGCAGTTTCTTTGGAAACACCATATATTTT.

The V call is TRBV28, the J call TRBJ2-7; 7 nucleotides line up with TRBD1. The length of the CDR3 is 17 residues. The germline CDR1 and CDR2 sequences are MDHEN and SYDVKM. J gave up 0 bases and V 3 bases, and 11 bases lay outside the gene matches. CDR3 in amino acids: CASSLPLQGPSSYEQYF. The CDR3 nucleotides read TGTGCCAGCAGTTTGCCTCTACAGGGGCCTAGCTCCTACGAGCAGTACTTC. Using reference TRBV28 and TRBJ2-7 for the parts outside the CDR3, the full variable domain is DVKVTQSSRYLVKRTGEKVFLECVQDMDHENMFWYRQDPGLGLRLIYFSYDVKMKEKGDIPEGYSVSREKKERFSLILESASTNQTSMYLCASSLPLQGPSSYEQYFGPGTRLTVT.

In its sample, this clone was seen a few times. The chain joins TRBV27 to TRBJ2-7; D perhaps matches TRBD1 (5 bases). CDR1 and CDR2 from the germline V gene are MNHEY and SMNVEV (reference sequence). V was trimmed by 3 bases and J by 3 bases, leaving 12 bases between them. There are 14 residues in the CDR3. The CDR3 nucleotides are TGTGCCAGCAGTTTGTCTCCAGGGTTCTACGAGCAGTACTTC. Amino acid sequence: CASSLSPGFYEQYF.

This clone occurred a few times. The chain couples TRBV6-5 to TRBJ2-6, with a weak D call TRBD1 (6 bases). The CDR3 runs 13 residues. From germline, CDR1 is MNHEY and CDR2 SVGAGI. The germline V and J ends were trimmed by 8 bases and 4 bases, with 9 bases remaining between them. CDR3 residues: CASSGVGANVLTF. CDR3 nucleotides: TGTGCCAGCTCAGGGGTCGGGGCCAACGTCCTGACTTTC.

By sample fraction, this clone is medium-sized (0.01 to 0.1%). The J gene is TRBJ2-2, the V gene TRBV19; D gene unclear. V lost 4 bases and J 5 bases, leaving 8 bases between the germline ends. The CDR3 has 13 residues. Germline V gives CDR1 LNHDA, CDR2 SQIVND (reference sequence). CDR3 bases: TGTGCCAGTAGTACCTATGTTACCGGGGAGCTGTTTTTT. It translates to CASSTYVTGELFF.

The V call is TRBV27, the J call TRBJ2-3, with TRBD2 identical over 9 bases. The CDR3 spans 19 residues. Trimming cost V 0 bases and J 2 bases; bases outside gene matches: 12. The germline CDR1 and CDR2 sequences are MNHEY and SMNVEV (reference sequence). The CDR3 is CASSLSAPWSGGLTDTQYF. CDR3 DNA sequence: TGTGCCAGCAGTTTATCGGCCCCTTGGAGCGGGGGGCTCACAGATACGCAGTATTTT.